This T cell receptor (beta chain) was recorded in a study of blood T cell repertoires in COVID-19. For the study at large: COVID-19 samples, acute and convalescent, were from the United States, Italy and Spain.

The CDR3 length is 16 residues. Germline CDR1 reads GTSNPN; CDR2 reads SVGIG (reference sequence). After removal of 3 bases from V and 2 bases from J, the junction contained 11 bases not matched to a gene. Participant age was roughly 18 to 100 years, and participants resided in roughly 25 US areas. The repertoire was sequenced with immunoSEQ multiplex PCR; TCRdb's copy has only in-frame clones and lacks some. Among about 270,000 clones, about 87% were seen once, and the ten largest hold about 3%. The chain is built from TRBV30 and TRBJ1-1; 8 nucleotides match TRBD1. The origin of this receptor is a woman aged 50 to 60 who had recovered from COVID-19. The sequenced sample consisted of PBMCs or T cells enriched from blood (not recorded which). CDR3 in DNA: TGTGCCTGGAGAGACAGGGGATCGGGTGTTAACACTGAAGCTTTCTTT. Its protein product is CAWRDRGSGVNTEAFF.